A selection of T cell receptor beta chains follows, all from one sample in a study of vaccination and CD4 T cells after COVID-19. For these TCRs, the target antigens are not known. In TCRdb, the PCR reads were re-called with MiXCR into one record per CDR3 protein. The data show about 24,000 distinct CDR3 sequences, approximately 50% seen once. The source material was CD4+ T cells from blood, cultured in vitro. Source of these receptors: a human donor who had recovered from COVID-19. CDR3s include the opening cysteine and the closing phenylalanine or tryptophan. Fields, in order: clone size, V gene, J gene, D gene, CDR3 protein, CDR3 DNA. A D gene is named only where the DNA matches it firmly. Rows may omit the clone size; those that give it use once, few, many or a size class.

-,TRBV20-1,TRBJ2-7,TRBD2,CSARDPLAGGHEQYF,TGCAGTGCTAGAGATCCACTAGCGGGAGGTCACGAGCAGTACTTC
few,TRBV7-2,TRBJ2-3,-,CASSLETGQTQYF,TGTGCCAGCAGCTTGGAGACAGGTCAAACGCAGTATTTT
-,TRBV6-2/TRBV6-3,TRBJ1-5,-,CASRQQGWGQPQHF,TGTGCCAGCAGACAACAGGGTTGGGGGCAGCCCCAGCATTTT
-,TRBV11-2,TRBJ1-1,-,CASSPAGGTEAFF,TGTGCCAGCAGCCCCGCGGGGGGCACTGAAGCTTTCTTT
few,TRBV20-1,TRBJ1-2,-,CSATVISGQELRGGYTF,TGCAGTGCCACAGTAATATCCGGGCAGGAGTTAAGAGGTGGCTACACCTTC
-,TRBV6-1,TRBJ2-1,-,CAAEGTGGNEQFF,TGTGCCGCCGAGGGGACGGGCGGCAATGAGCAGTTCTTC
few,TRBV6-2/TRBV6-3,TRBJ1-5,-,CASSSSAPRGQPQHF,TGTGCCAGCAGTTCTAGTGCACCCAGGGGACAGCCCCAGCATTTT
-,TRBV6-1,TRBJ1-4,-,CASRPGRRNEKLFF,TGTGCCAGCAGACCGGGACGGAGAAATGAAAAACTGTTTTTT
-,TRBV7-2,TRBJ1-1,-,CASSFSKDTEAFF,TGTGCCAGCAGCTTTTCGAAAGACACTGAAGCTTTCTTT
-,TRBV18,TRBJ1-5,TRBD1,CASSRQGPSNQPQHF,TGTGCCAGCTCAAGACAGGGCCCAAGCAATCAGCCCCAGCATTTT
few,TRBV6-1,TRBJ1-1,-,CASRRDGYLNTEAFF,TGTGCCAGCAGGAGAGACGGGTATTTGAACACTGAAGCTTTCTTT
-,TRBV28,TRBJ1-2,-,CASIWGTSKDGYTF,TGTGCCAGCATCTGGGGGACCTCAAAGGATGGCTACACCTTC
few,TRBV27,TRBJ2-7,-,CASSLGPAGYYEQYF,TGTGCCAGCAGTTTAGGCCCCGCAGGGTACTACGAGCAGTACTTC
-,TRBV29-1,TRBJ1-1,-,CSVGQANTEAFF,TGCAGCGTTGGACAAGCTAACACTGAAGCTTTCTTT
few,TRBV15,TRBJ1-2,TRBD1,CATSFLLGQGYGYTF,TGTGCCACCAGCTTCCTCCTGGGACAGGGGTATGGCTACACCTTC
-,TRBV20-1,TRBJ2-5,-,CSVKPGQRGAETQYF,TGCAGTGTAAAACCCGGACAACGGGGGGCAGAGACCCAGTACTTC
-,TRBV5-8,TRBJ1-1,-,CASSASFEAFF,TGTGCCAGCAGCGCAAGCTTTGAAGCTTTCTTT
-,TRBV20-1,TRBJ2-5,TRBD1,CSADREETQYF,TGCAGTGCTGACAGGGAAGAGACCCAGTACTTC
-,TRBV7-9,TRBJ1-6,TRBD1,CASSFRDRGNSPLHF,TGTGCCAGCAGCTTCCGGGACAGGGGAAATTCACCCCTCCACTTT
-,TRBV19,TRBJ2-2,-,CASSIVGIFAGELFF,TGTGCCAGTAGTATAGTCGGCATCTTCGCCGGGGAGCTGTTTTTT
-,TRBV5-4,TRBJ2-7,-,CASRQVPYEQYF,TGTGCCAGCCGGCAGGTTCCTTACGAGCAGTACTTC
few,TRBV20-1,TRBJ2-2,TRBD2,CSGRLAGATNTGELFF,TGCAGTGGCCGACTAGCGGGAGCGACGAACACCGGGGAGCTGTTTTTT
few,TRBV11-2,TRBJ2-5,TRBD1,CASSLGWGGTGQKETQYF,TGTGCCAGCAGCTTGGGTTGGGGCGGGACAGGTCAGAAAGAGACCCAGTACTTC
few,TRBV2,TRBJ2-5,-,CASSEVGGKTQYF,TGTGCCAGCAGTGAAGTAGGGGGGAAGACCCAGTACTTC
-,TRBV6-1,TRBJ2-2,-,CASPSQAGELFF,TGTGCCAGCCCCTCGCAGGCCGGGGAGCTGTTTTTT
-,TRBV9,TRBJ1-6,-,CASSVTQGVSPLHF,TGTGCCAGCAGCGTGACCCAGGGTGTGTCACCCCTCCACTTT
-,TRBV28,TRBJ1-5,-,CASSLGERNQPQHF,TGTGCCAGCAGCCTAGGGGAGCGGAATCAGCCCCAGCATTTT
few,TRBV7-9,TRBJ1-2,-,CASSLGWNYGYTF,TGTGCCAGCAGCTTAGGCTGGAACTATGGCTACACCTTC
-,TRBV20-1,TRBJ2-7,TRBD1,CSAGQGVGSYEQYF,TGCAGTGCTGGACAGGGCGTAGGCTCCTACGAGCAGTACTTC
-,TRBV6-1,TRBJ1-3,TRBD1,CASSPRGFSGNTIYF,TGTGCCAGCAGTCCCAGGGGGTTCTCTGGAAACACCATATATTTT
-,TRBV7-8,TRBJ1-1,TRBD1,CASSWRAGQIMNTEAFF,TGTGCCAGCAGCTGGCGGGCGGGACAGATTATGAACACTGAAGCTTTCTTT
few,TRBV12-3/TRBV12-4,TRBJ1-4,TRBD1,CASSFAGTGAPAF,TGTGCCAGCAGTTTTGCCGGGACAGGGGCCCCAGCTTTT
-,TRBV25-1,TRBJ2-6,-,CASSEDLRANVLTF,TGTGCCAGCAGTGAGGACCTAAGGGCCAACGTCCTGACTTTC
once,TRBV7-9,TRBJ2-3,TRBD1,CASSVLGQGDTQYF,TGTGCCAGCAGCGTATTGGGACAGGGGGATACGCAGTATTTT
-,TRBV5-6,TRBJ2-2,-,CASSWGPGPNTGELFF,TGTGCCAGCAGCTGGGGACCGGGACCGAACACCGGGGAGCTGTTTTTT
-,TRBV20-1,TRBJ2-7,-,CSAIVGPSYEQYF,TGCAGTGCCATAGTAGGGCCCTCCTACGAGCAGTACTTC
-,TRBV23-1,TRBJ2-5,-,CASTETQYF,TGCGCCAGCACGGAGACCCAGTACTTC
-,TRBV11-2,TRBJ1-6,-,CASSFGVNNSPLHF,TGTGCCAGCAGCTTCGGGGTAAATAATTCACCCCTCCACTTT
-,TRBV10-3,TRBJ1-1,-,CAIQVVQDTEAFF,TGTGCCATCCAAGTCGTCCAGGACACTGAAGCTTTCTTT
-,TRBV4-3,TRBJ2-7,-,CASSQDPQGGEQYF,TGCGCCAGCAGCCAAGATCCCCAGGGCGGCGAGCAGTACTTC
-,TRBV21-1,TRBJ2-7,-,CASSKGRLDYEQYF,TGTGCCAGCAGCAAAGGCCGGCTAGACTACGAGCAGTACTTC
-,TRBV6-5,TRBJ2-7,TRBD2,CASSSLGGGCYEQYF,TGTGCCAGCAGTTCCCTTGGCGGGGGGTGCTACGAGCAGTACTTC
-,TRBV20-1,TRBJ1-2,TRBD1,CSARDTNRGSGYTF,TGCAGTGCTAGAGATACCAACAGGGGGTCCGGCTACACCTTC
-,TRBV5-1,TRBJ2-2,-,CASSLFGQALTGELFF,TGCGCCAGCAGCTTGTTTGGGCAGGCGCTCACCGGGGAGCTGTTTTTT
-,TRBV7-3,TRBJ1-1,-,CASSSQYNTEAFF,TGTGCCAGCAGCTCTCAGTACAACACTGAAGCTTTCTTT
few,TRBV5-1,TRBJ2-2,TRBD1,CASTMGDRGPGELFF,TGCGCCAGCACTATGGGGGACAGGGGGCCCGGGGAGCTGTTTTTT
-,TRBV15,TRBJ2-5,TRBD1,CATSRGDRGPETQYF,TGTGCCACCAGCAGAGGAGACAGGGGGCCGGAGACCCAGTACTTC
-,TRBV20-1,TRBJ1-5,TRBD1,CSAYGDRALVRPQHF,TGCAGTGCGTATGGGGACAGGGCCCTCGTTCGGCCCCAGCATTTT
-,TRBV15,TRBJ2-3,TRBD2,CATRGTSGVTDTQYF,TGTGCCACCAGGGGGACTAGCGGGGTCACAGATACGCAGTATTTT